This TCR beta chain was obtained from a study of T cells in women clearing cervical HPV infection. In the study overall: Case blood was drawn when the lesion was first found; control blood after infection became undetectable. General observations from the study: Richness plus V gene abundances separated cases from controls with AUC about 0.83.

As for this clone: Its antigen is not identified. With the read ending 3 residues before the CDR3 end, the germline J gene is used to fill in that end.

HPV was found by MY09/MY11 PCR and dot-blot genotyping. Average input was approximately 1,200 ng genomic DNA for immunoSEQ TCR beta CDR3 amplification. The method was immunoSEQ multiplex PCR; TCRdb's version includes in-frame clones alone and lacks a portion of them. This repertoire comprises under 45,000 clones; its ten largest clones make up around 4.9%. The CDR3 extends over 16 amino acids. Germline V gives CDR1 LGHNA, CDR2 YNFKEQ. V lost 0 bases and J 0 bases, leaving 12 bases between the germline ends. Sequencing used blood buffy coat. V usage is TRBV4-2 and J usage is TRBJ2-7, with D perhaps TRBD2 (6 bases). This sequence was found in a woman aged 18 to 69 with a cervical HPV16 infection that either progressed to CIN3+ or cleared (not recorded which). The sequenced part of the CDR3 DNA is TGTGCCAGCAGCCAAGAGGACCGGGACTTCTCCTACGAG. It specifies CASSQEDRDFSYE. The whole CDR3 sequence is CASSQEDRDFSYEQYF.